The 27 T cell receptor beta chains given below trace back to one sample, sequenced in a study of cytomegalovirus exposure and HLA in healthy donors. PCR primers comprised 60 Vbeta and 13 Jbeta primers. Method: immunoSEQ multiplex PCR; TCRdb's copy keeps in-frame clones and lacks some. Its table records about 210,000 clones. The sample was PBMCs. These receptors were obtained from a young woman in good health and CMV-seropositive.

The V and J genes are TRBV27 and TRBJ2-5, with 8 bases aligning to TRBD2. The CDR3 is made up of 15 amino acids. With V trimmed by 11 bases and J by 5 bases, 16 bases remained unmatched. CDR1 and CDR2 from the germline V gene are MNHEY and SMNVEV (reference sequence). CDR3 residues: CASGGRTAGWETQYF. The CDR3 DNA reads TGTGCCTCGGGGGGGCGAACTGCAGGGTGGGAGACCCAGTACTTC.

In DNA form, the CDR3 reads TGTGCCACCGAGTATGGCTACACCTTC. Translating it yields CATEYGYTF. The chain is built from TRBV6-1 and TRBJ1-2; D is unresolved. The germline CDR1 and CDR2 sequences are MNHNS and SASEGT. Trimming stripped 10 bases from V and 5 bases from J, with 5 bases between. This CDR3 has 9 amino acids.

CDR3 coding DNA: TGTGCCACATCTAGCGGGGAGTTAGCCAAAAACATTCAGTACTTC. Amino acid sequence: CATSSGELAKNIQYF. The chain carries TRBV10-3 and TRBJ2-4, with 9 bases that match TRBD2. The V segment lost 10 bases and the J segment 0 bases; nucleotides outside the gene matches: 7. The CDR3 extends over 15 amino acids. CDR1 and CDR2 (germline): ENHRY, SYGVKD.

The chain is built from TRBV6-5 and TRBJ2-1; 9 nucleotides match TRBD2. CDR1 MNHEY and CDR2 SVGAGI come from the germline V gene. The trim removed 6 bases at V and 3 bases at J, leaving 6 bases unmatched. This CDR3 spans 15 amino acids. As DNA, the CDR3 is TGTGCCAGCAGCCTCGCTAGCGGGATCTACAATGAGCAGTTCTTC. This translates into CASSLASGIYNEQFF.

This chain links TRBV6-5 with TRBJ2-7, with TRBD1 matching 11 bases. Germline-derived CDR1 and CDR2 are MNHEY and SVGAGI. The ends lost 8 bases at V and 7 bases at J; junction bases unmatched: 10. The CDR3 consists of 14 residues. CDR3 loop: CASGVGQGAWEQYF. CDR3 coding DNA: TGTGCCAGCGGTGTCGGACAGGGGGCCTGGGAGCAGTACTTC.

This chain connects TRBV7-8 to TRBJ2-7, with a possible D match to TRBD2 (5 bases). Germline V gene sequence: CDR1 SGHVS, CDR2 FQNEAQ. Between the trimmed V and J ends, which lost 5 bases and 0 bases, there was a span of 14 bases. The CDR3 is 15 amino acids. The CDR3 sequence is CASSLSPGNSYEQYF. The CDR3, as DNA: TGTGCCAGCAGCCTCTCCCCGGGGAACTCCTACGAGCAGTACTTC.

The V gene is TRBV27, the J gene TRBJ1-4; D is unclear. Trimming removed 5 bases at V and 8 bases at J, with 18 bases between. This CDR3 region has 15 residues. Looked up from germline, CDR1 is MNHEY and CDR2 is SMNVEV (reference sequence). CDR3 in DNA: TGTGCCAGCAGTCCTCTTGAGGGTCGGGAAGAAAAACTGTTTTTT. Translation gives CASSPLEGREEKLFF.

For the CDR3, the DNA is TGCGCCAGCAGTCTCAGGACTAGCGGGAACCTCGAGCAGTACTTC. Translation gives CASSLRTSGNLEQYF. The chain recombines TRBV10-2 with TRBJ2-5; 12 bases match TRBD2. The J call may not be correct, given that the DNA end is closer to TRBJ2-7. Germline loops: CDR1 WSHSY, CDR2 SAAADI. This CDR3 is 15 amino acids long.

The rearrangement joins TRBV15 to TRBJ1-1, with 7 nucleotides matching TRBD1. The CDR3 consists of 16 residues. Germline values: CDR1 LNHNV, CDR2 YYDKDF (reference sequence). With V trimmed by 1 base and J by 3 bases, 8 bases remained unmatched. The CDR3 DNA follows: TGTGCCACCAGCAGAGGATTACAGGGGTATGACACTGAAGCTTTCTTT. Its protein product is CATSRGLQGYDTEAFF.

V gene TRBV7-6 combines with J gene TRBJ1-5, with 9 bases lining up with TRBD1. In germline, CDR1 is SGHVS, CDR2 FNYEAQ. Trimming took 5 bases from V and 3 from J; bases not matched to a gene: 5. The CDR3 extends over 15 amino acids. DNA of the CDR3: TGTGCCAGCAGCCTTAGGGACAGGGACAATCAGCCCCAGCATTTT. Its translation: CASSLRDRDNQPQHF.

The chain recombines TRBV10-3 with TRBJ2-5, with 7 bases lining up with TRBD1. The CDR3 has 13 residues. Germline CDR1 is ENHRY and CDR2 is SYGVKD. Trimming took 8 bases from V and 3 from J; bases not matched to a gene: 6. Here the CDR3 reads CAIGITGEETQYF. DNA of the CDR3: TGTGCCATCGGGATAACAGGGGAAGAGACCCAGTACTTC.

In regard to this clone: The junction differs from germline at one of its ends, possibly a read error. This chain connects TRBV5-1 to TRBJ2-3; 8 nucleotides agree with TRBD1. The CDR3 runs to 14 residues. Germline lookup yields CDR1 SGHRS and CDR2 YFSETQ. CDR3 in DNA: TGCGCCAGCAGCGGGGGACAGGTGACAGGTACGCAGTATTTT. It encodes CASSGGQVTGTQYF.

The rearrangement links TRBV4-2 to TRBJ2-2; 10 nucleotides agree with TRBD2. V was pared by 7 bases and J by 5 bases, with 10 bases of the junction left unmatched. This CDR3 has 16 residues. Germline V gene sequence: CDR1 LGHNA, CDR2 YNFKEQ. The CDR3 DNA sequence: TGTGCCAGCACCCATAGGAGCGGGGGGGCGACCGGGGAGCTGTTTTTT. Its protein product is CASTHRSGGATGELFF.

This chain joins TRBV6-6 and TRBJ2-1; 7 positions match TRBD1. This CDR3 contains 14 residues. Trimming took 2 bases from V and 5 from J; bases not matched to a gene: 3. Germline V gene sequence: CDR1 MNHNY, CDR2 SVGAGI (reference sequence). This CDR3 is CASSYDRVDNEQFF. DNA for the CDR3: TGTGCCAGCAGTTACGACAGGGTCGACAATGAGCAGTTCTTC.

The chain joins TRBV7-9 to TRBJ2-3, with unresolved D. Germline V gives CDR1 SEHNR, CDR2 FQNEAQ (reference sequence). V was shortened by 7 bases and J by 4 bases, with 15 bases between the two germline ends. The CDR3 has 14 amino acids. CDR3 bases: TGTGCCAGCATCCTATTAGCCTCCTCAGATACGCAGTATTTT. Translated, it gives CASILLASSDTQYF.

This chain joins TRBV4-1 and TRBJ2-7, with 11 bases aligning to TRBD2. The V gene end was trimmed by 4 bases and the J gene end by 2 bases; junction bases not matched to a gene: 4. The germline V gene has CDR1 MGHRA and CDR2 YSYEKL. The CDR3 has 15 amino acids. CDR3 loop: CASSLLAGGAYEQYF. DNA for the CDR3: TGCGCCAGCAGCCTGCTAGCGGGAGGTGCCTACGAGCAGTACTTC.

CDR3 sequence: CASSLELFQGAHGKLFF. The CDR3 DNA follows: TGTGCCAGCAGCTTGGAGTTATTCCAGGGGGCCCACGGAAAACTGTTTTTT. The chain employs TRBV5-6 and TRBJ1-4, with 8 nucleotides matching TRBD1. CDR1 and CDR2 (germline): SGHDT, YYEEEE. The V and J ends lost 0 bases and 10 bases, in that order; junction bases with no gene match: 14. The CDR3 is made up of 17 amino acids.

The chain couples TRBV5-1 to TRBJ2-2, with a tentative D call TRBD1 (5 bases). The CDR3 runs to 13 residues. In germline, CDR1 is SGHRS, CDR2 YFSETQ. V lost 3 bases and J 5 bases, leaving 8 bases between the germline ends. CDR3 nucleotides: TGCGCCAGCAGCTCTCAGGGTACCGGGGAGCTGTTTTTT. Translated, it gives CASSSQGTGELFF.

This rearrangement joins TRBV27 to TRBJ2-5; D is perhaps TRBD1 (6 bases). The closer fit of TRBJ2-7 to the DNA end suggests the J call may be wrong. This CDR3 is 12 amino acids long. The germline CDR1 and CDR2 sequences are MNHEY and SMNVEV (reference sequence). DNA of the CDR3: TGTGCCAGCAGAACAGGGTCCTACGAGCAGTACTTC. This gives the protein CASRTGSYEQYF.

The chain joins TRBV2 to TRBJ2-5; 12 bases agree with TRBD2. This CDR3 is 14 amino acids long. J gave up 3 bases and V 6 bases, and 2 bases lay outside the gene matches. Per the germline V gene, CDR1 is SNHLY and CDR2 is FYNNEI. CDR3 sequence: CASRRTSGEETQYF. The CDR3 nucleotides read TGTGCCAGCAGGCGGACTAGCGGGGAAGAGACCCAGTACTTC.

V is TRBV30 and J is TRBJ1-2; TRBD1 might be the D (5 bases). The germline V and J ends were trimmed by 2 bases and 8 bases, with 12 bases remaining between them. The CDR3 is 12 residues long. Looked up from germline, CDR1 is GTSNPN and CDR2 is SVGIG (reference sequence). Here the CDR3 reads CAWSLGSGGYTF. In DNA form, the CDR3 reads TGTGCCTGGAGTCTAGGATCAGGGGGCTACACCTTC. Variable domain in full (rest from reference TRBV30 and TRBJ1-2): SQTIHQWPATLVQPVGSPLSLECTVEGTSNPNLYWYRQAAGRGLQLLFYSVGIGQISSEVPQNLSASRPQDRQFILSSKKLLLSDSGFYLCAWSLGSGGYTFGSGTRLTVV.

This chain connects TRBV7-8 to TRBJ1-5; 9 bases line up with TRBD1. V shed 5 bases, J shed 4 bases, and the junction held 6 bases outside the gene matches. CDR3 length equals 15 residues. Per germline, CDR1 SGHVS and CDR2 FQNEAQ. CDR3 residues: CASSPGTGKNQPQHF. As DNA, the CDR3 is TGTGCCAGCAGCCCCGGGACAGGGAAGAATCAGCCCCAGCATTTT.

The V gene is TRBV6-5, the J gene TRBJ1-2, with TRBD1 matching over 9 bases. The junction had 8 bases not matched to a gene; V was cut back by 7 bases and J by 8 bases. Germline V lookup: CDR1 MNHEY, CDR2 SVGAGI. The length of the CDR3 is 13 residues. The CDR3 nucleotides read TGTGCCAGCAATGCAAGGGACAGGGACGGCTACACCTTC. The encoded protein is CASNARDRDGYTF.

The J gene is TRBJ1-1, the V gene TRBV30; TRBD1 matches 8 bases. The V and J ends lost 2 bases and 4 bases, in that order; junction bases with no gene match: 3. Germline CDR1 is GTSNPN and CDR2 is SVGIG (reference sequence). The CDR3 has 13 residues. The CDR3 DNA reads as TGTGCCTGGAGTTACGGGACAGGCACTGAAGCTTTCTTT. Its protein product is CAWSYGTGTEAFF.

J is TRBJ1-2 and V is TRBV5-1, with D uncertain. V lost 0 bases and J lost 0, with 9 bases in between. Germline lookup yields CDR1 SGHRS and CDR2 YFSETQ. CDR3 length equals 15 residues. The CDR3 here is CASSLAARSNYGYTF. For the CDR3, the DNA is TGCGCCAGCAGCTTGGCCGCGAGATCTAACTATGGCTACACCTTC.

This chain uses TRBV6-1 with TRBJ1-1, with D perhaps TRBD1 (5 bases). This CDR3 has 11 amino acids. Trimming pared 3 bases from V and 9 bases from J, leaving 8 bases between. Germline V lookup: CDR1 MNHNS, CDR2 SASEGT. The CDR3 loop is CASSEGLQAFF. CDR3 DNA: TGTGCCAGCAGTGAGGGACTTCAAGCTTTCTTT.

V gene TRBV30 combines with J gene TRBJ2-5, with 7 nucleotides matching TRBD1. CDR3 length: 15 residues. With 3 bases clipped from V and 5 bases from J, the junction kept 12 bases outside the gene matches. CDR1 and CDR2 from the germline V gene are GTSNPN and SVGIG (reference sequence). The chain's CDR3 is CAWRRGTGAEETQYF. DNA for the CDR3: TGTGCCTGGAGGAGGGGAACAGGGGCGGAGGAGACCCAGTACTTC.